The 9 T cell receptor beta chains reported below all come from one sample, sequenced in a study of blood T cell repertoires in COVID-19. Here immunoSEQ multiplex PCR was the method, and the copy in TCRdb shows in-frame clones only, minus some. The sample yields under 300,000 clones, approximately 90% seen once. What was sequenced was PBMCs or T cells enriched from blood (not recorded which). These receptor sequences come from a woman younger than 35 who had recovered from COVID-19.

The chain carries TRBV7-2 and TRBJ2-5, with D perhaps matching TRBD1 (6 bases). Germline V gives CDR1 SGHTA, CDR2 FQGNSA. V lost 3 bases, J lost 2 bases, and 10 bases lay in between. The CDR3 is 14 amino acids. The CDR3, as DNA: TGTGCCAGCAGCTTTACTAGGGGGCAAGAGACCCAGTACTTC. Amino acid sequence: CASSFTRGQETQYF.

This sequence joins TRBV27 and TRBJ2-7; 9 nucleotides line up with TRBD1. There are 14 residues in the CDR3. The J segment lost 4 bases and the V segment lost 5 bases, leaving 6 bases of the junction unmatched. Germline V lookup: CDR1 MNHEY, CDR2 SMNVEV (reference sequence). The CDR3 nucleotides read TGTGCCAGCAGTAGAACCGGGACAGGGTACGAGCAGTACTTC. Translation gives CASSRTGTGYEQYF.

This clone was seen a single time. V gene TRBV5-6 combines with J gene TRBJ1-1, with 9 bases lining up with TRBD1. Trimming removed 4 bases from V and 11 bases from J; junction bases left unmatched: 12. The CDR3 consists of 14 residues. Germline V gene sequence: CDR1 SGHDT, CDR2 YYEEEE. In nucleotides, the CDR3 is TGTGCCAGCAGCGCTGGGACAGGGCTCCTTCCTGCTTTCTTT. This sequence encodes CASSAGTGLLPAFF.

The table lists this clone with a count of one. The chain carries TRBV7-3 and TRBJ2-3, with 9 bases that match TRBD2. V gave up 8 bases and J gave up 5 bases; unmatched junction bases: 11. From germline, CDR1 is SGHTA and CDR2 FQGTGA. This CDR3 contains 15 residues. The CDR3 DNA sequence: TGTGCCAGCGCTCCGGGACTAGCCACAGTAGATACGCAGTATTTT. Translated, it gives CASAPGLATVDTQYF. The full variable domain, rest sourced from reference TRBV7-3 and TRBJ2-3, is GAGVSQTPSNKVTEKGKYVELRCDPISGHTALYWYRQSLGQGPEFLIYFQGTGAADDSGLPNDRFFAVRPEGSVSTLKIQRTERGDSAVYLCASAPGLATVDTQYFGPGTRLTVL.

This clone has just one count. The J gene is TRBJ1-6, the V gene TRBV4-2, with 9 positions matching TRBD1. CDR1 is LGHNA, CDR2 YNFKEQ, per germline. The CDR3 sequence is 17 residues long. Trimming took 1 base from V and 5 from J; bases not matched to a gene: 6. DNA for the CDR3: TGTGCCAGCAGCCAAGTGAGTCGGACAGGGGATAATTCACCCCTCCACTTT. Amino acids: CASSQVSRTGDNSPLHF.

The chain couples TRBV27 to TRBJ2-7; 9 bases align to TRBD1. The CDR3 sequence is 12 residues long. Trimming cost V 7 bases and J 5 bases; bases outside gene matches: 3. Germline-derived CDR1 and CDR2 are MNHEY and SMNVEV (reference sequence). DNA of the CDR3: TGTGCCAGCACGGACAGGGGCCACGAGCAGTACTTC. It specifies CASTDRGHEQYF.

The chain recombines TRBV11-3 with TRBJ2-7, with D possibly matching TRBD2 (5 bases). CDR3 length: 13 residues. Per germline, CDR1 SGHNT and CDR2 YENEEA. Trimming removed 2 bases at V and 6 bases at J, with 11 bases between. CDR3 in DNA: TGTGCCAGCAGCTTAAGTACGGCGGGCGAGCAGTACTTC. This sequence encodes CASSLSTAGEQYF.

This rearrangement joins TRBV12-5 to TRBJ1-4; the D is unclear. Trimming took 1 base from V and 0 from J, leaving 6 bases between them. The CDR3 spans 15 residues. Germline assignment: CDR1 LGHNT and CDR2 FRNRAP. The CDR3 DNA reads TGTGCTAGTGGTTTGGGACAACCAACTAATGAAAAACTGTTTTTT. As protein: CASGLGQPTNEKLFF.

This chain uses TRBV2 with TRBJ2-2, with unresolved D. Germline-derived CDR1 and CDR2 are SNHLY and FYNNEI. Trimming cost V 6 bases and J 0 bases, with 11 bases left between them. CDR3 length: 15 amino acids. For the CDR3, the DNA is TGTGCCAGCAGGTCCGCCGCGGCGAACACCGGGGAGCTGTTTTTT. Translated, it gives CASRSAAANTGELFF.